This T cell receptor (beta chain) was identified in a study of T cell responses to AZD1222 COVID-19 vaccine. The CDR3 is made up of 16 amino acids. Germline V lookup: CDR1 MNHEY, CDR2 SVGAGI. V dropped 2 bases and J dropped 0 bases, with 8 bases sitting between them. Some clones are missing from TCRdb's copy, which holds only in-frame ones; the method was immunoSEQ multiplex PCR. This repertoire shows some 150,000 clones, 75% to 95% found once; its top ten account for 2.5% to 3%. The V and J genes are TRBV6-5 and TRBJ1-6; D ambiguous. The sequence was obtained from an adult in good health. Source: peripheral blood, taken on day 0 of MenACWY control vaccination. The CDR3 nucleotides read TGTGCCAGCAGTTACGGGAGGAGCTCCTATAATTCACCCCTCCACTTT. Translating it yields CASSYGRSSYNSPLHF.